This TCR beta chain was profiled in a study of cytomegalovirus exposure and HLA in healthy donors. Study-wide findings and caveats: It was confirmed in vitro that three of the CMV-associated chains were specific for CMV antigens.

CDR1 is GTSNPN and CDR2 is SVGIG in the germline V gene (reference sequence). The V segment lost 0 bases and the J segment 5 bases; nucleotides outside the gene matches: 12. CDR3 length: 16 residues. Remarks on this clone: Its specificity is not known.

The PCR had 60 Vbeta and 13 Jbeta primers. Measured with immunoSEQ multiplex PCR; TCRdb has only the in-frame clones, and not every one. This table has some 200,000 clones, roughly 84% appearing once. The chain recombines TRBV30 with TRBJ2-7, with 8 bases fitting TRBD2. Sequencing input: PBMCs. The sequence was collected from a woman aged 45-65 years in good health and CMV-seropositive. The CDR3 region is CAWSVRRPGGPHEQYF. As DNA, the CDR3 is TGTGCCTGGAGTGTACGGCGACCGGGGGGGCCCCACGAGCAGTACTTC.